A single sample gave rise to the 19 T cell receptor beta chains below, sequenced in a study of CD8 T cells in ankylosing spondylitis (dated by TCRdb to the late 2010s). Library generation was performed with 5' RACE. Reads for this sample came from an Illumina HiSeq 2500. The public reads were quality trimmed at Q25 with fastp and then assembled into clones with MiXCR by TCRdb, keeping productive beta chains. Identical CDR3 proteins give one entry, which carries the most common genes and DNA. The table for this sample lists about 340,000 distinct CDR3 sequences; 20% to 25% of them were counted only once. Less than 15% of the sample is taken by the ten largest. The sequenced sample consisted of blood, either unsorted or a sorted T cell fraction (not recorded which). The receptor set was obtained from a male donor with ankylosing spondylitis or in good health (not recorded which).

The gene calls are TRBV3-1 and TRBJ2-5, with 7 bases matching TRBD2. With V trimmed by 0 bases and J by 2 bases, 9 bases remained unmatched. This CDR3 is 17 amino acids long. Germline V gene lookup returns CDR1 LGHDT and CDR2 YNNKEL (reference sequence). Here the CDR3 reads CASSQEGAGVFQETQYF. CDR3 sequence (DNA): TGTGCCAGCAGCCAAGAAGGTGCGGGGGTTTTTCAAGAGACCCAGTACTTC.

This clonotype was seen more than once but under ten times. This chain connects TRBV28 to TRBJ2-3; D not certain. V lost 3 bases and J 0 bases, leaving 7 bases between the germline ends. The CDR3 covers 14 residues. Germline CDR1 is MDHEN and CDR2 is SYDVKM. CDR3 residues: CASSFQDSTDTQYF. CDR3 coding DNA: TGTGCCAGCAGTTTCCAGGACAGCACAGATACGCAGTATTTT.

The chain employs TRBV7-9 and TRBJ2-1, with D possibly being TRBD1 (5 bases). V was trimmed by 6 bases and J by 4 bases, leaving 10 bases between them. The CDR3 runs to 13 residues. Germline-derived CDR1 and CDR2 are SEHNR and FQNEAQ (reference sequence). Here the CDR3 reads CASSVDSYNEQFF. DNA of the CDR3: TGTGCCAGCAGTGTAGACAGTTACAATGAGCAGTTCTTC. Based on the CDR3 plus reference TRBV7-9 and TRBJ2-1, the full variable domain is DTGVSQNPRHKITKRGQNVTFRCDPISEHNRLYWYRQTLGQGPEFLTYFQNEAQLEKSRLLSDRFSAERPKGSFSTLEIQRTEQGDSAMYLCASSVDSYNEQFFGPGTRLTVL.

The rearrangement links TRBV4-2 to TRBJ1-6; D remains ambiguous. The CDR3 spans 15 residues. V was shortened by 5 bases and J by 6 bases, with 14 bases between the two germline ends. The germline V gene has CDR1 LGHNA and CDR2 YNFKEQ. The CDR3 reads CASSEPGPRNSPLHF. The DNA of the CDR3 is TGTGCCAGCAGCGAGCCCGGGCCGCGTAATTCACCCCTCCACTTT.

This clonotype has just a few counts. This chain joins TRBV12-3 or TRBV12-4 and TRBJ2-1; 9 positions agree with TRBD1. The CDR3 spans 14 residues. The ends lost 10 bases at V and 5 bases at J; junction bases unmatched: 9. In DNA, the CDR3 is TGTGCCATCCCGAAGGGACAGGGACACAATGAGCAGTTCTTC. Protein product: CAIPKGQGHNEQFF.

This clonotype has more than one count but fewer than ten. The V and J genes are TRBV7-8 and TRBJ2-1; 12 bases are shared with TRBD2. V trimming: 2 bases; J trimming: 7 bases; junction bases outside the gene matches: 9. Germline loops: CDR1 SGHVS, CDR2 FQNEAQ. This CDR3 comprises 17 residues. CDR3 in DNA: TGTGCCAGCAGCTTACTAGCGGGGGGGCGGATCAGAAATGAGCAGTTCTTC. Its translation is CASSLLAGGRIRNEQFF.

The chain links TRBV27 to TRBJ2-7, with D uncertain. V shed 5 bases and J shed 5 bases, with 7 bases lying between them. The CDR3 spans 11 residues. CDR1 and CDR2 from the germline V gene are MNHEY and SMNVEV (reference sequence). CDR3 in DNA: TGTGCCAGCAGTGCCCACGACGAGCAGTACTTC. Residues: CASSAHDEQYF.

The gene calls are TRBV29-1 and TRBJ2-1; D assignment may be TRBD1 or TRBD2 (5 bases each). The length of the CDR3 is 15 residues. The V and J ends lost 1 base and 8 bases respectively, with 18 bases between them. Germline CDR1 SQVTM, CDR2 ANQGSEA. The CDR3 loop is CSVEGWADRGDEQFF. The CDR3 DNA is TGCAGCGTTGAAGGGTGGGCGGACCGAGGGGATGAGCAGTTCTTC.

The chain has TRBV6-4 and TRBJ2-3, with 10 bases identical to TRBD1. Trimming took 2 bases from V and 6 from J; bases not matched to a gene: 8. From germline, CDR1 is MRHNA and CDR2 SNTAGT. This CDR3 contains 16 residues. The CDR3 DNA sequence: TGTGCCAGCAGTGACGGGACAGGGGATGGATCTGATACGCAGTATTTT. Translation: CASSDGTGDGSDTQYF.

CDR3 in amino acids: CASSLYLRRDSNYGYTF. CDR3 nucleotide sequence: TGTGCCAGCAGCCTCTACCTTCGACGGGACAGTAACTATGGCTACACCTTC. The V call is TRBV7-8, the J call TRBJ1-2; TRBD1 agrees at 7 bases. V lost 5 bases and J lost 1; bases outside the gene matches: 13. Germline assignment: CDR1 SGHVS and CDR2 FQNEAQ. This CDR3 comprises 17 residues.

This clonotype came up a few times. The junction shows a germline mismatch at one end, possibly a read error. The CDR3 is CTSSRDEQFF. CDR3 coding DNA: TGCACCAGCAGTAGGGATGAGCAGTTCTTC. This sequence joins TRBV7-9 and TRBJ2-1, with D hard to call. Germline V gene lookup returns CDR1 SEHNR and CDR2 FQNEAQ (reference sequence). The CDR3 has 10 residues.

The V and J genes are TRBV3-1 and TRBJ2-1; D gene ambiguous. V dropped 0 bases and J dropped 5 bases, with 8 bases sitting between them. The CDR3 extends over 14 amino acids. Germline loops: CDR1 LGHDT, CDR2 YNNKEL (reference sequence). CDR3 region: CASSQDWENNEQFF. The CDR3 nucleotides are TGTGCCAGCAGCCAAGATTGGGAAAACAATGAGCAGTTCTTC.

This CDR3 reads CASTHTSGGENEQFF. The CDR3 nucleotides are TGTGCCAGCACCCATACTAGCGGGGGGGAGAATGAGCAGTTCTTC. The rearrangement uses TRBV12-3 or TRBV12-4 and TRBJ2-1; 13 bases line up with TRBD2. J lost 7 bases, V lost 7 bases, and 7 bases had no gene match. This CDR3 has 15 residues.

The rearrangement uses TRBV2 and TRBJ2-1; TRBD1 matches at 7 bases. From germline, CDR1 is SNHLY and CDR2 FYNNEI. This CDR3 comprises 15 residues. Trimming took 9 bases from V and 5 from J; bases not matched to a gene: 13. The CDR3: CASDGWGTVHNEQFF. The CDR3 coding sequence is TGTGCCAGTGACGGGTGGGGGACAGTTCACAATGAGCAGTTCTTC.

This clonotype was detected a few times. The chain links TRBV12-3 or TRBV12-4 to TRBJ1-4; no clear D. This CDR3 has 13 amino acids. V lost 4 bases and J 7 bases, leaving 10 bases between the germline ends. The CDR3 DNA is TGTGCCAGCAGTTCGGAGGTGTTTGAAAAACTGTTTTTT. It specifies CASSSEVFEKLFF.

This clonotype was observed a handful of times. The chain recombines TRBV24-1 with TRBJ1-5, with D possibly TRBD1 on 5 matching bases. Trimming left V 0 bases short and J 13 bases short, with 15 bases between. In germline, CDR1 is KGHDR, CDR2 SFDVKD. CDR3 size: 14 residues. CDR3 sequence: CATSDLEGQGGQHF. The CDR3 DNA sequence: TGTGCCACCAGTGATTTGGAGGGCCAGGGCGGACAGCATTTT.

This clonotype was seen more than once but under ten times. The chain carries TRBV12-3 or TRBV12-4 and TRBJ2-5; D is unclear. The CDR3 totals 16 residues. V gave up 3 bases and J gave up 2 bases, with 16 bases separating them. CDR3 in DNA: TGTGCCAGCAGTTTTGAAATGGGCCGCTCTCAAGAGACCCAGTACTTC. Protein: CASSFEMGRSQETQYF.

This clonotype turned up a few times. The gene calls are TRBV20-1 and TRBJ2-2, with D unresolved. Germline V lookup: CDR1 DFQATT, CDR2 SNEGSKA (reference sequence). The germline V and J ends were trimmed by 7 bases and 5 bases, with 14 bases remaining between them. This CDR3 contains 13 residues. CDR3 sequence: CSGRALGTGELFF. Here the CDR3 DNA reads TGCAGTGGTCGGGCCCTGGGGACCGGGGAGCTGTTTTTT.

This clonotype came up a few times. The chain recombines TRBV27 with TRBJ2-7, with TRBD2 matching 10 bases. The ends lost 2 bases at V and 3 bases at J; junction bases unmatched: 4. Germline CDR1 is MNHEY and CDR2 is SMNVEV (reference sequence). The CDR3 length is 15 residues. The CDR3 loop is CASSLRSSGGYEQYF. The CDR3, as DNA: TGTGCCAGCAGTTTACGGTCTAGCGGGGGCTACGAGCAGTACTTC.